Given below is one T cell receptor (beta chain) in context. What it binds is unknown. The sample originates from a study of cytomegalovirus exposure and HLA in healthy donors. Study results and caveats: Across donors, presence/absence analyses took sequencing depth to be roughly uniform.

The CDR3 contains 14 residues. The V end was cut by 0 bases, the J end by 10 bases, with 14 bases between. In germline, CDR1 is SGHRS, CDR2 YFSETQ. Primers: 60 Vbeta forward and 13 Jbeta reverse. Data came from immunoSEQ multiplex PCR; TCRdb stores just in-frame clones and leaves some out. The table records about 62,000 clones, about 79% of them present only once. The sample taken for sequencing was PBMCs. The chain is built from TRBV5-1 and TRBJ2-1, with D possibly being TRBD2 (6 bases). The clonotype was recovered from a man between 60 and 75 years old in good health and CMV-seropositive. CDR3 nucleotides: TGCGCCAGCAGCTTGGGCGCGGGGCCTGAGGAGCAGTTCTTC. This translates into CASSLGAGPEEQFF.